This T cell receptor (beta chain) came from a study of cytomegalovirus exposure and HLA in healthy donors. General study points: Most TCR sequences were uncommon, yet certain public TCRs appeared in many donors. The likely origin of a cluster of highly shared sequence variants was a sequencing artifact. CMV serostatus stood as the only immune exposure information on hand.

Turning to this clone: The target antigen is unknown.

Both 60 Vbeta primers and 13 Jbeta primers went into the PCR. Assay: immunoSEQ multiplex PCR; the TCRdb copy retains only in-frame clones and omits some. The sample includes about 150,000 clones, roughly 80% of them seen just once. This CDR3 is 14 amino acids long. Deletions cut 5 bases from V and 1 base from J, with 11 bases between. Germline lookup yields CDR1 MRHNA and CDR2 SNTAGT. The rearrangement joins TRBV6-4 to TRBJ1-1; D ambiguous. Sequencing was performed on PBMCs. The sequence was obtained from a man aged 25 to 40 in good health and CMV-seropositive. CDR3 sequence reads: CASSSSPGNTEAFF. In DNA, the CDR3 is TGTGCCAGCAGTTCCTCCCCGGGGAACACTGAAGCTTTCTTT.